Sequencing of this T cell receptor beta chain was carried out in a study of T cell responses to AZD1222 COVID-19 vaccine. This CDR3 contains 14 residues. The V end lost 6 bases, the J end lost 8 bases, and 14 bases lay between the germline ends. CDR1 is MDHEN and CDR2 is SYDVKM in the germline V gene. Broader study findings: Baseline testing showed seropositivity in only a handful of AZD1222 recipients.

Here immunoSEQ multiplex PCR was the method, and the copy in TCRdb shows in-frame clones only, minus some. This sample has some 120,000 clones; roughly 87% occur once, and the top ten carry 1.5%. A note on this clone: What it recognizes is unknown.

The material sequenced was peripheral blood, taken on day 0 of AZD1222 vaccination. This sequence was found in an adult in good health. The V gene is TRBV28, the J gene TRBJ1-6, with a possible D match to TRBD1 (5 bases). CDR3 amino acids: CASRLGTGYSPLHF. In DNA form, the CDR3 reads TGTGCCAGCAGATTGGGAACAGGCTATTCACCCCTCCACTTT.